This entry lists 6 T cell receptor beta chains sequenced from one sample in a study of blood T cell repertoires in COVID-19. Sequencing was performed with immunoSEQ multiplex PCR; in TCRdb, only in-frame clones are kept and a portion is missing. This sample has nearly 110,000 clones, with roughly 80% found just once. Sequencing input: peripheral blood. These receptors originate from a woman in her fifties or sixties with acute or convalescent COVID-19.

This clone was detected only once. The V and J genes are TRBV5-1 and TRBJ2-7, with D perhaps matching TRBD2 (6 bases). Germline CDR1 SGHRS, CDR2 YFSETQ. Trimming shortened V by 3 bases and J by 1 base, and 14 bases separated the two germline ends. CDR3 length: 15 residues. The CDR3 region has the DNA TGCGCCAGCAGCTCGGGCCCCGGGACTTCCTACGAGCAGTACTTC. It yields the protein CASSSGPGTSYEQYF.

The rearrangement uses TRBV5-1 and TRBJ1-4; tentatively, D is TRBD1 (5 bases). Germline values: CDR1 SGHRS, CDR2 YFSETQ. Deletions cut 4 bases from V and 7 bases from J, with 20 bases between. This CDR3 contains 16 residues. CDR3 region: CASSPTSGTLAEKLFF. The CDR3 DNA reads as TGCGCCAGCAGCCCGACTTCGGGGACTTTAGCTGAAAAACTGTTTTTT. Supplemented by reference TRBV5-1 and TRBJ1-4, the full variable domain reads KAGVTQTPRYLIKTRGQQVTLSCSPISGHRSVSWYQQTPGQGLQFLFEYFSETQRNKGNFPGRFSGRQFSNSRSEMNVSTLELGDSALYLCASSPTSGTLAEKLFFGSGTQLSVL.

The rearrangement joins TRBV4-1 to TRBJ1-6; possibly TRBD1 for D (5 bases). The CDR3 runs 17 residues. The ends were cut back, 3 bases at V and 0 bases at J, with 12 bases in the middle. Germline CDR1 MGHRA, CDR2 YSYEKL. CDR3 nucleotides: TGCGCCAGCAGCCAGGGGGGAGCGGACTCCTATAATTCACCCCTCCACTTT. Translation gives CASSQGGADSYNSPLHF.

This clone was observed a few times. V usage is TRBV28 and J usage is TRBJ1-6, with D perhaps TRBD1 (5 bases). This CDR3 comprises 15 residues. Germline assignment: CDR1 MDHEN and CDR2 SYDVKM. The germline V and J ends were trimmed by 4 bases and 5 bases, with 12 bases remaining between them. For the CDR3, the DNA is TGTGCCAGCAGTTCCGCGGGACGCGATAATTCACCCCTCCACTTT. Residues: CASSSAGRDNSPLHF.

The gene calls are TRBV29-1 and TRBJ1-1; the D gene is possibly TRBD1 (5 bases). CDR1 is SQVTM, CDR2 ANQGSEA, per germline. Trimming pared 1 base from V and 2 bases from J, leaving 17 bases between. The CDR3 has 16 amino acids. CDR3 in amino acids: CSVEGFTLRENTEAFF. In DNA form, the CDR3 reads TGCAGCGTTGAAGGGTTTACGCTCAGGGAAAACACTGAAGCTTTCTTT.

The rearrangement joins TRBV12-3 or TRBV12-4 to TRBJ2-7; D not resolved. V was pared by 5 bases and J by 2 bases, with 4 bases between. The CDR3 has 11 amino acids. The CDR3 is CASSPAYEQYF. CDR3 DNA sequence: TGTGCCAGCAGTCCCGCCTACGAGCAGTACTTC.